This entry concerns a single T cell receptor beta chain. Its antigen is unidentified. The data belong to a study of PD-1 blockade in classical Hodgkin lymphoma. Study-wide results and limits: Causes of the repertoire differences remain undefined, possibly disease activity or prior therapy.

Sequenced by immunoSEQ multiplex PCR; TCRdb stores in-frame clones only, minus some. The table lists about 72,000 clones, more than 85% of them singletons. No patient escaped relapse after autologous stem cell transplantation, and brentuximab vedotin exposure varied. Germline CDR1 is MDHEN and CDR2 is SYDVKM. The CDR3 contains 16 residues. V shed 4 bases, J shed 4 bases, and the junction held 10 bases outside the gene matches. This material consisted of peripheral blood mononuclear cells (PBMCs), taken at baseline. The source is a human donor with classical Hodgkin lymphoma. The V and J genes are TRBV28 and TRBJ2-5; 9 bases map to TRBD2. This CDR3 reads CASSSLAGGPGETQYF. The DNA for the CDR3 is TGTGCCAGCAGTTCTCTGGCGGGAGGGCCCGGAGAGACCCAGTACTTC.